The TCR beta chain described here comes from a study of T-cell memory formation after mild COVID-19. TCRdb used MiXCR to reprocess the 5' RACE reads, holding one entry per CDR3 protein. The sample yields about 190,000 distinct CDR3 sequences, about a sixth seen once. The CDR3 is 12 amino acids. The germline CDR1 and CDR2 sequences are MNHNY and SVGAGI (reference sequence). V was pared by 8 bases and J by 10 bases, with 12 bases between. V and J are TRBV6-6 and TRBJ1-6, with a weak D call TRBD1 (5 bases). The sequence derives from an adult woman who had mild COVID-19 (a few samples of this study predate the infection). Cell type and time point are not known. The sample taken for sequencing was PBMCs or a T cell subset sorted from them (not recorded which). The CDR3 DNA is TGTGCCAGCCAGGGTGGTGGGTCACCCCTCCACTTT. It translates to CASQGGGSPLHF.